The 26 T cell receptor beta chains below come from one sample, sequenced in a study of control samples from healthy donors and cancer patients. The protocol was immunoSEQ multiplex PCR, while the TCRdb copy is restricted to in-frame clones and leaves out a portion. The repertoire consists of around 100,000 clones, with roughly 87% occurring once and the leading ten covering over 15%. Sequencing was carried out using blood. Receptors were obtained from a woman aged 50 to 60 in good health.

The chain has TRBV9 and TRBJ2-2, with 7 bases that match TRBD1. CDR1 and CDR2 (germline): SGDLS, YYNGEE. The CDR3 covers 15 residues. The ends lost 0 bases at V and 1 base at J; junction bases unmatched: 0. The CDR3 sequence is CASSVGTGNTGELFF. The CDR3 DNA is TGTGCCAGCAGCGTAGGGACAGGGAACACCGGGGAGCTGTTTTTT.

The chain carries TRBV7-7 and TRBJ1-1, with no clear D. Trimming stripped 4 bases from V and 0 bases from J, with 12 bases between. The CDR3 spans 15 residues. The V gene's germline CDR1 is SSHAT and CDR2 FNYEAQ (reference sequence). CDR3 protein: CASSSRTTLNTEAFF. The CDR3 nucleotides are TGTGCCAGCAGCTCCCGTACCACATTGAACACTGAAGCTTTCTTT. The full variable domain, with the rest looked up from reference TRBV7-7 and TRBJ1-1, is GAGVSQSPRYKVTKRGQDVTLRCDPISSHATLYWYQQALGQGPEFLTYFNYEAQPDKSGLPSDRFSAERPEGSISTLTIQRTEQRDSAMYRCASSSRTTLNTEAFFGQGTRLTVV.

This clone turned up a few times. V and J are TRBV10-1 and TRBJ2-7; 10 bases agree with TRBD2. The CDR3 extends over 14 amino acids. From germline, CDR1 is WNHNN and CDR2 SYGVQD (reference sequence). J gave up 7 bases and V 0 bases, and 3 bases lay outside the gene matches. CDR3 sequence reads: CASSESLAGVEQYF. The CDR3 nucleotides are TGCGCCAGCAGTGAGTCCCTAGCGGGGGTTGAGCAGTACTTC.

The chain employs TRBV3-1 (or the pseudogene TRBV3-2) and TRBJ2-7; 8 nucleotides align to TRBD1. This CDR3 region has 14 residues. From germline, CDR1 is LGHDT and CDR2 YNNKEL (reference sequence). V lost 1 base to trimming and J lost 6 bases; unmatched junction nucleotides: 5. The CDR3 loop is CASSQGTGFFEQYF. The DNA for the CDR3 is TGTGCCAGCAGCCAAGGGACAGGGTTTTTCGAGCAGTACTTC.

This clone was observed at least ten times. J is TRBJ2-1 and V is TRBV10-3; TRBD2 agrees at 9 bases. The V and J ends lost 6 bases and 6 bases, in that order; junction bases with no gene match: 3. The CDR3 loop spans 13 amino acids. The V gene's germline CDR1 is ENHRY and CDR2 SYGVKD. Here the CDR3 DNA reads TGTGCCATCAGAGCGGGAGGATTCAATGAGCAGTTCTTC. It is translated as CAIRAGGFNEQFF.

The V and J genes are TRBV27 and TRBJ1-6; D may be TRBD1 (5 bases). CDR3 length equals 12 residues. V was trimmed by 6 bases and J by 11 bases, leaving 11 bases between them. Germline CDR1 reads MNHEY; CDR2 reads SMNVEV (reference sequence). The CDR3 reads CASRDTSTPLHF. The CDR3 DNA is TGTGCCAGCAGGGACACCTCAACACCCCTCCACTTT.

This clone was found a few times. The V gene is TRBV12-5, the J gene TRBJ1-5; D ambiguous. This CDR3 is 11 amino acids long. The V end was cut by 1 base, the J end by 9 bases, with 4 bases between. From germline, CDR1 is LGHNT and CDR2 FRNRAP. CDR3 amino acids: CASGLGRPQHF. CDR3 DNA sequence: TGTGCTAGTGGTTTGGGGAGGCCCCAGCATTTT.

The CDR3 nucleotides read TGTGCCTGGAGTGTACTGAGGCGTGATGAGCAGTTCTTC. This codes for CAWSVLRRDEQFF. The rearrangement links TRBV30 to TRBJ2-1, with D unclear. This CDR3 is built from 13 residues. V lost 0 bases and J lost 8, with 11 bases in between. Germline CDR1 is GTSNPN and CDR2 is SVGIG (reference sequence).

This sequence joins TRBV7-2 and TRBJ2-3; no clear D gene. Germline CDR1 SGHTA, CDR2 FQGNSA. The V end was cut by 1 base, the J end by 3 bases, with 8 bases between. The CDR3 has 14 residues. This CDR3 reads CASSLDQTTDTQYF. Here the CDR3 DNA reads TGTGCCAGCAGCTTAGACCAGACGACAGATACGCAGTATTTT.

The chain couples TRBV6-5 to TRBJ1-4, with 7 bases that match TRBD1. This CDR3 contains 14 residues. V shed 4 bases and J 4 bases; nucleotides not matched to a gene: 3. CDR1 and CDR2 (germline): MNHEY, SVGAGI. CDR3 DNA: TGTGCCAGCAGTTTGGGACAGCTTAATGAAAAACTGTTTTTT. This translates into CASSLGQLNEKLFF.

The V call is TRBV3-1 (or the pseudogene TRBV3-2), the J call TRBJ1-2; 7 bases line up with TRBD1. The V segment lost 1 base and the J segment 4 bases; nucleotides outside the gene matches: 12. This CDR3 spans 17 amino acids. Looked up from germline, CDR1 is LGHDT and CDR2 is YNNKEL (reference sequence). The CDR3 coding sequence is TGTGCCAGCAGCCAAGGGAGTACAGGGGTGAGAGGCTATGGCTACACCTTC. It translates to CASSQGSTGVRGYGYTF.

CDR3 nucleotide sequence: TGTGCCAGCAGCTTAGTCAAGGGGAGCACTGAAGCTTTCTTT. Translation gives CASSLVKGSTEAFF. The rearrangement uses TRBV7-2 and TRBJ1-1; D is possibly TRBD1 (5 bases). Germline V gives CDR1 SGHTA, CDR2 FQGNSA. V lost 1 base to trimming and J lost 4 bases, with 10 bases between them. The CDR3 loop spans 14 amino acids.

The V and J genes are TRBV5-4 and TRBJ2-6, with 8 bases matching TRBD2. There are 17 residues in the CDR3. Per the germline V gene, CDR1 is SGHNT and CDR2 is YYREEE (reference sequence). J gave up 2 bases and V 4 bases, and 8 bases lay outside the gene matches. CDR3 amino acids: CASSPTGGGPGANVLTF. The DNA for the CDR3 is TGTGCCAGCAGCCCGACGGGGGGGGGCCCTGGGGCCAACGTCCTGACTTTC.

This rearrangement joins TRBV6-4 to TRBJ1-2; the D gene is possibly TRBD1 (5 bases). Germline V CDR1 and CDR2: MRHNA, SNTAGT. The length of the CDR3 is 13 residues. V was clipped by 5 bases and J by 3 bases, with 10 bases between them. The CDR3 loop is CASSSGGDYGYTF. The CDR3 DNA is TGTGCCAGCAGTTCGGGGGGGGACTATGGCTACACCTTC.

The V and J genes are TRBV29-1 and TRBJ2-1; D gene unclear. Germline CDR1 reads SQVTM; CDR2 reads ANQGSEA. The CDR3 has 13 residues. The V end lost 7 bases, the J end lost 8 bases, and 18 bases lay between the germline ends. The CDR3 is CSGGALLGDEQFF. The CDR3 DNA reads TGCAGCGGCGGCGCTCTTCTTGGAGATGAGCAGTTCTTC.

V and J are TRBV6-5 and TRBJ1-5, with 7 bases matching TRBD1. The CDR3 covers 13 residues. Germline assignment: CDR1 MNHEY and CDR2 SVGAGI. The junction had 6 bases not matched to a gene; V was cut back by 7 bases and J by 6 bases. The CDR3 spells CASNRRQGQPQHF. CDR3 coding DNA: TGTGCCAGCAACCGTCGACAGGGTCAGCCCCAGCATTTT.

The genes are TRBV19 and TRBJ2-3; D remains ambiguous. The germline CDR1 and CDR2 sequences are LNHDA and SQIVND (reference sequence). V was pared by 8 bases and J by 4 bases, with 7 bases between. The length of the CDR3 is 11 residues. The CDR3 loop reads CASGQADTQYF. The CDR3 DNA reads TGTGCCAGTGGTCAGGCAGATACGCAGTATTTT.

As for this clone: Sequence at one end of the junction differs from germline and may be a read error. The V and J genes are TRBV19 and TRBJ2-1; 8 nucleotides align to TRBD2. CDR3 length: 16 amino acids. CDR1 and CDR2 from the germline V gene are LNHDA and SQIVND (reference sequence). The CDR3: CASRIAGYSSYNEQFF. The CDR3 bases are TGTGCCAGTAGGATAGCGGGGTATAGCTCCTACAATGAGCAGTTCTTC.

V and J are TRBV24-1 and TRBJ1-1; the D gene is possibly TRBD1 (5 bases). The length of the CDR3 is 14 residues. Trimming removed 9 bases from V and 0 bases from J, with 13 bases in between. Germline V CDR1 and CDR2: KGHDR, SFDVKD. CDR3 region: CATAGGVMNTEAFF. The CDR3 bases are TGTGCCACCGCGGGGGGGGTTATGAACACTGAAGCTTTCTTT.

The chain carries TRBV4-1 and TRBJ1-1, with D perhaps matching TRBD1 (5 bases). With 0 bases removed from V and 0 bases from J, the gap between germline ends came to 20 bases. This CDR3 contains 19 residues. The V gene's germline CDR1 is MGHRA and CDR2 YSYEKL. The CDR3 DNA follows: TGCGCCAGCAGCCAAGATCGGTCGGACATGATCTTCCTGAACACTGAAGCTTTCTTT. Protein sequence: CASSQDRSDMIFLNTEAFF.

CDR3 nucleotides: TGTGCCAGCAGCGGGCCTGGCTCTGGGGCCAACGTCCTGACTTTC. Protein: CASSGPGSGANVLTF. This sequence joins TRBV27 and TRBJ2-6; D unclear. Germline V gene sequence: CDR1 MNHEY, CDR2 SMNVEV (reference sequence). Trimming pared 6 bases from V and 0 bases from J, leaving 9 bases between. This CDR3 is built from 15 residues.

The chain uses TRBV29-1 and TRBJ1-5; D possibly corresponds to TRBD1 (5 bases). Looked up from germline, CDR1 is SQVTM and CDR2 is ANQGSEA. The CDR3 is 12 amino acids. The germline V and J ends were trimmed by 4 bases and 5 bases, with 9 bases remaining between them. In DNA, the CDR3 is TGCAGCGTTGGCGTGGGGGATCAGCCCCAGCATTTT. Translating gives CSVGVGDQPQHF. Combining the CDR3 with reference TRBV29-1 and TRBJ1-5 gives the whole variable domain SAVISQKPSRDICQRGTSLTIQCQVDSQVTMMFWYRQQPGQSLTLIATANQGSEATYESGFVIDKFPISRPNLTFSTLTVSNMSPEDSSIYLCSVGVGDQPQHFGDGTRLSIL.

The chain links TRBV7-9 to TRBJ2-1; D may be TRBD1 or TRBD2 (5 bases each). The germline V gene encodes CDR1 SEHNR and CDR2 FQNEAQ (reference sequence). V was trimmed by 3 bases and J by 6 bases, leaving 15 bases between them. The CDR3 has 15 residues. DNA of the CDR3: TGTGCCAGCAGCTTCCGGGACCTTACCAGCAATGAGCAGTTCTTC. Protein sequence: CASSFRDLTSNEQFF.

The chain uses TRBV19 and TRBJ2-3; 8 bases agree with TRBD1. The CDR3 covers 14 residues. Germline V CDR1 and CDR2: LNHDA, SQIVND (reference sequence). Losses at the gene ends were 4 bases for V and 5 bases for J; bases not matched to a gene: 5. This CDR3 reads CASSRWTGIDTQYF. The CDR3 coding sequence is TGTGCCAGTAGTAGGTGGACAGGGATAGATACGCAGTATTTT.

The rearrangement links TRBV28 to TRBJ1-1; 9 nucleotides agree with TRBD1. CDR1 MDHEN and CDR2 SYDVKM come from the germline V gene. V lost 5 bases, J lost 3 bases, and 4 bases stayed unmatched. CDR3 length: 14 amino acids. CDR3 nucleotide sequence: TGTGCCAGCAGTAGGACAGGGGTAGACACTGAAGCTTTCTTT. Translation gives CASSRTGVDTEAFF.

The V gene is TRBV5-6, the J gene TRBJ2-4; D is unclear. Germline values: CDR1 SGHDT, CDR2 YYEEEE. The CDR3 sequence is 14 residues long. Trimming removed 1 base at V and 1 base at J, with 6 bases between. The CDR3 DNA reads as TGTGCCAGCAGCTTGCGGTCGGCCAAAAACATTCAGTACTTC. Translation: CASSLRSAKNIQYF.